This TCR beta chain emerged from a study of shared clonotypes between healthy human individuals. Points from the study as a whole: The diversity represented, both genetic and in exposure history, was limited by few donors. Among non-shared clonotypes, generation probabilities were lower than among those shared by all four donors.

About this clone itself: The antigen is not known.

A deep-level run was used for the assay. Profiling relied on immunoSEQ multiplex PCR, and the TCRdb table lists in-frame clones only, not all of them. The sample carries hundreds of thousands of clones, 73% recorded once. Specimen: memory CD4+ T cells sorted from blood. Described subset: CD45RA-negative fraction. The sequence came from a woman aged 25 to 39 in good health.

CDR3 nucleotide sequence: TGTGCCAGCAGTGAAGGGACAGGTTCGGTACGCAATCAGCCCCAGCATTTT. Translation gives CASSEGTGSVRNQPQHF. The V call is TRBV2, the J call TRBJ1-5; 7 bases are a match to TRBD1. V lost 1 base to trimming and J lost 2 bases; unmatched junction nucleotides: 8. This CDR3 is built from 17 residues. The germline CDR1 and CDR2 sequences are SNHLY and FYNNEI. The whole variable domain, filled in from reference TRBV2 and TRBJ1-5, reads EPEVTQTPSHQVTQMGQEVILRCVPISNHLYFYWYRQILGQKVEFLVSFYNNEISEKSEIFDDQFSVERPDGSNFTLKIRSTKLEDSAMYFCASSEGTGSVRNQPQHFGDGTRLSIL.